This T cell receptor beta chain was recorded in a study of long-term antiretroviral therapy in people with HIV. The V end lost 7 bases, the J end lost 2 bases, and 12 bases lay between the germline ends. CDR3 length: 14 residues. Germline CDR1 reads SNHLY; CDR2 reads FYNNEI. In the case of this clone: Its matching antigen is unknown.

Study conclusions and caveats: With ART, diversity went up but was still lower than in transplant donor controls. Narrower CDR3 length ranges marked HIV repertoires relative to controls.

Runs used v3.0 of the immunoSEQ assay and were done at survey level. Data came from immunoSEQ multiplex PCR; TCRdb stores just in-frame clones and leaves some out. This table holds some 15,000 clones, more than 65% found once. This TCR was sampled from a man younger than 40 with HIV. The gene calls are TRBV2 and TRBJ2-1, with D possibly being TRBD2 (6 bases). This material consisted of unsorted PBMCs, taken about 1.2 years before starting antiretroviral therapy. In DNA, the CDR3 is TGTGCCAGCAATAGAGCGGGCGCCTACAATGAGCAGTTCTTC. Translating gives CASNRAGAYNEQFF.